This TCR beta chain was found in a study of blood T cell repertoires in COVID-19. TCRdb's copy holds only in-frame clones and misses some; the assay was immunoSEQ multiplex PCR. The sample shows approximately 470,000 clones, about 85% of them seen only once. This clone was found once. The germline V gene has CDR1 SEHNR and CDR2 FQNEAQ (reference sequence). The V end was cut by 7 bases, the J end by 5 bases, with 14 bases between. The CDR3 is made up of 13 amino acids. This clonotype was sampled from a woman between 18 and 30 years old who had recovered from COVID-19. This chain links TRBV7-9 with TRBJ1-1; D not resolved. The sequenced sample was PBMCs or T cells enriched from blood (not recorded which). CDR3 DNA sequence: TGTGCCAGCAACTTGGACCCGGGGACTGAAGCTTTCTTT. The encoded protein is CASNLDPGTEAFF.